This T cell receptor beta chain was profiled in a study of T cells in Graves' hyperthyroidism and ophthalmopathy. The investigators amplified TCR beta CDR3 regions from RNA transcripts. Researchers ran a first-round RT-PCR on the TCR CDR3 using the HTBI primer set. MiXCR was run by TCRdb on the multiplex PCR reads, yielding one entry per CDR3 protein. The top ten clones hold roughly 33% of a sample with more than 350,000 distinct CDR3 sequences, approximately 15% of them seen once. The CDR3 spans 18 residues. The germline V gene encodes CDR1 DFQATT and CDR2 SNEGSKA (reference sequence). V shed 1 base and J shed 0 bases, with 16 bases lying between them.

The chain joins TRBV20-1 to TRBJ2-6; D is tentatively TRBD1 or TRBD2 (6 bases each). This TCR derives from a woman in her twenties or thirties with Graves' hyperthyroidism. The sample taken for sequencing was blood. The CDR3 loop is CSARAGAGRLSGANVLTF. CDR3 sequence (DNA): TGCAGTGCTAGAGCGGGGGCGGGTCGCCTCTCTGGGGCCAACGTCCTGACTTTC.